Listed below are T cell receptor beta chains from one sample, sequenced in a study of blood T cell repertoires in COVID-19. Repertoires were generated with immunoSEQ multiplex PCR, while TCRdb's copy carries only in-frame clones and drops some. This table holds more than 200,000 clones, roughly 86% found once. Material for sequencing was peripheral blood. The receptors come from a woman aged 55-70 years with COVID-19, enrolled during active disease. Both conserved end residues are part of each CDR3. D genes are given only for firm matches. Expanded clones are given a class, and other clones once, few, many or no size at all.

cdr3_length,clone_size,v_call,d_call,j_call,cdr3_nt,cdr3_aa
14,.,TRBV10-1,.,TRBJ1-5,TGCGCCAGCAGCAGCGACAGACCCAATCAGCCCCAGCATTTT,CASSSDRPNQPQHF
14,.,TRBV11-3,.,TRBJ1-3,TGTGCCAGCAGCTCTTCGGACTGGGGAAACACCATATATTTT,CASSSSDWGNTIYF
15,.,TRBV19,.,TRBJ1-1,TGTGCCAGTAGTCATCCCGGGACTTTGAACACTGAAGCTTTCTTT,CASSHPGTLNTEAFF
14,.,TRBV7-2,.,TRBJ2-5,TGTGCCAGCAGCTTAGATGCAGGGCGGGAGACCCAGTACTTC,CASSLDAGRETQYF
14,.,TRBV5-1,TRBD1,TRBJ2-3,TGCGCCAGCGGGGATCGACAGGGATTAGATACGCAGTATTTT,CASGDRQGLDTQYF
12,.,TRBV2,.,TRBJ2-7,TGTGCCAGCAGTGGGCAGGGCTACGAGCAGTACTTC,CASSGQGYEQYF
15,.,TRBV9,TRBD2,TRBJ2-7,TGTGCCAGCAGCACCGGGACTAGCGGGTTCTACGAGCAGTACTTC,CASSTGTSGFYEQYF
13,.,TRBV28,.,TRBJ1-2,TGTGCCAGCAGTTTCACAGCTAACTATGGCTACACCTTC,CASSFTANYGYTF
13,.,TRBV19,.,TRBJ1-5,TGTGCCAGTAGTATAAGCACAGCACAGCCCCAGCATTTT,CASSISTAQPQHF
13,.,TRBV27,.,TRBJ1-1,TGTGCCAGCAGTTTAATGGGAGGTGGAGGAGCTTTCTTT,CASSLMGGGGAFF
15,few,TRBV6-5,TRBD1,TRBJ2-2,TGTGCCACCCCGAAGGGGGCAGGCAGAACCGGGGAGCTGTTTTTT,CATPKGAGRTGELFF
15,.,TRBV7-9,TRBD2,TRBJ2-1,TGTGCCAGCAGCTTTATCTCTAGCGGGAGAAATGAGCAGTTCTTC,CASSFISSGRNEQFF
13,.,TRBV7-3,TRBD1,TRBJ1-2,TGTGCCAGCAGCTCGACAGGGGGCTATGGCTACACCTTC,CASSSTGGYGYTF
15,few,TRBV7-2,.,TRBJ1-5,TGTGCCAGCAGCTTATCGGGCAGGGACAATCAGCCCCAGCATTTT,CASSLSGRDNQPQHF
16,.,TRBV7-3,.,TRBJ2-2,TGTGCCAGCAGCCTGGGGGGGCAGGGAGGCACCGGGGAGCTGTTTTTT,CASSLGGQGGTGELFF
16,.,TRBV3-1/TRBV3-2,.,TRBJ2-5,TGTGCCAGCAGCCGAACGAACCCGGGAAACGGGGAGACCCAGTACTTC,CASSRTNPGNGETQYF
14,.,TRBV6-2/TRBV6-3,TRBD1,TRBJ1-1,TGTGCCAGCAGTTACCGGGACAGCTACACTGAAGCTTTCTTT,CASSYRDSYTEAFF
14,.,TRBV6-2/TRBV6-3,TRBD2,TRBJ2-1,TGTGCCAGCAGCACCGGGACTAGGGCCGGGGAACAGTTCTTC,CASSTGTRAGEQFF
16,once,TRBV5-1,.,TRBJ1-5,TGCGCCAGCAGCTTGGGAGGCGGGGGGGGCAATCAGCCCCAGCATTTT,CASSLGGGGGNQPQHF
18,.,TRBV19,TRBD1,TRBJ1-1,TGTGCCAGTAGTGTCCGCAAACAGGGGGTGCCTATGAACACTGAAGCTTTCTTT,CASSVRKQGVPMNTEAFF
15,.,TRBV11-1,TRBD1,TRBJ1-1,TGTGCCAGCAGCTTAACAGGGGGACTCAACACTGAAGCTTTCTTT,CASSLTGGLNTEAFF
18,.,TRBV30,.,TRBJ1-1,TGTGCCTGGAGTGTCCGCTGGGGGGGGAGAAGAAGGAACACTGAAGCTTTCTTT,CAWSVRWGGRRRNTEAFF
11,.,TRBV2,.,TRBJ2-1,TGTGCCAGCAGTGAATCACAGGGTGGACTCTTC,CASSESQGGLF
15,.,TRBV27,TRBD1,TRBJ1-2,TGTGCCAGCAGCGAGGGACAGAGATTAACCTATGGCTACACCTTC,CASSEGQRLTYGYTF
17,few,TRBV18,TRBD1,TRBJ1-1,TGTGCCAGCTCACCTCGGCGGACAGGGAAGAAGAACACTGAAGCTTTCTTT,CASSPRRTGKKNTEAFF
19,.,TRBV27,TRBD2,TRBJ2-3,TGTGCCAGCAGCCGAGAACGCCCGTCGCTAGCGGGAGGCACAGATACGCAGTATTTT,CASSRERPSLAGGTDTQYF
15,.,TRBV6-5,.,TRBJ1-2,TGTGCCAGCAGTCCCAGACAGAATTTCAACTATGGCTACACCTTC,CASSPRQNFNYGYTF
16,once,TRBV7-2,.,TRBJ2-5,TGTGCCAGCAGCTTAGTGGTAGGAGCCCTCCAAGAGACCCAGTACTTC,CASSLVVGALQETQYF
17,.,TRBV27,.,TRBJ2-6,TGTGCCAGCAGTTCCCTGGAAACAGGGTGGGGGGCCAACGTCCTGACTTTC,CASSSLETGWGANVLTF
14,.,TRBV5-5,.,TRBJ1-4,TGTGCCAGCAGCTTGGGCAGGGTTAATGAAAAACTGTTTTTT,CASSLGRVNEKLFF
15,few,TRBV15,.,TRBJ2-3,TGTGCCACCACCAGGTTCGGGGGTGAGACAGATACGCAGTATTTT,CATTRFGGETDTQYF
14,.,TRBV6-6,TRBD1,TRBJ2-7,TGTGCCAGCAGCGCCGGGACAGAGGCGGGCGAGCAGTACTTC,CASSAGTEAGEQYF
13,few,TRBV7-2,.,TRBJ2-5,TGTGCCAGCAGCTTCAGAGGCGGAGAGACCCAGTACTTC,CASSFRGGETQYF
15,.,TRBV19,.,TRBJ1-6,TGTGCCAGTAGTATTAACGGACAGCATAATTCACCCCTCCACTTT,CASSINGQHNSPLHF
13,.,TRBV30,.,TRBJ1-3,TGTGCCTGGCGTGTGACAGGCAAAGGCACCATATATTTT,CAWRVTGKGTIYF
16,.,TRBV28,TRBD1,TRBJ1-2,TGTGCCAGCAGTTCCCAAACCGGGACAGGGTTCGATGGCTACACCTTC,CASSSQTGTGFDGYTF
15,.,TRBV15,.,TRBJ1-5,TGTGCCACCAGCAGAGATCCCGGGGGAGATCAGCCCCAGCATTTT,CATSRDPGGDQPQHF